This T cell receptor (beta chain) is from a study of blood T cell repertoires in COVID-19 (dated by TCRdb to 2018 to 2020). Notes on the research overall: Collaborator samples came from the United States, Italy and Spain and covered acute and convalescent phases of COVID-19. Where available, HLA class I and class II types were obtained from metadata supplied by the sample provider rather than from assay-based typing. The dataset comprised deeply sampled blood TCRbeta repertoires from subjects exposed to, actively infected with, or recovered from COVID-19. The material from the prospective study consisted of cDNA or gDNA derived from T cells, B-cell-depleted T cells, or PBMCs. The sample metadata nearly always contained a de-identified subject ID, COVID-19 status, age in years and sex. The repertoires were released in a freely available public database meant as a resource for research on the immune response to SARS-CoV-2. Samples came from the ongoing ImmuneRACE study (first 160 participants) plus 1,254 subjects from 6 global collaborators. The investigation overall reported the following: The quantity of clinical and demographic metadata differed by source and by participant and was supplied without curation.

Whole blood was collected in K2EDTA tubes by collaborating institutions according to the institutions' own protocols. For TCRbeta analysis, collaborator samples were shipped as frozen whole blood, as isolated PBMCs, or as DNA extracted from either sample type. The immunoSEQ Assay, a bias-controlled multiplex PCR, was used to amplify TCRbeta CDR3 regions from genomic DNA. On the authors' methods: The number of nucleated cells in each sample was estimated from the amplification of reference gene primers within the assay. To quantify the absolute abundance of each unique TCRbeta CDR3 rearrangement, sequence reads were collapsed and filtered. For each sample, productive Simpson clonality was calculated as the square root of Simpson's diversity index across productive rearrangements. In TCRdb, the immuneACCESS table is reduced to in-frame sequences with V and J assigned. These tables do not hold every clone; where another copy was compared, an unresolved V gene accounts for under half, and the others remain unexplained. V and J calls and clone size are given by that table; D and trimming were obtained from the DNA. For this sample there are roughly 190,000 clones; around 90% appear just once. The top ten clonotypes cover around 4.8% of the sample.

CDR1 and CDR2, looked up from the germline V gene, are SGDLS and YYNGEE. The CDR3 contains 15 residues, cysteine and phenylalanine counted. Only the CDR3 DNA is retained, 45 bases long and in frame from the first base. Trimming accounts for 0 bases at V and 6 bases at J, while the number of junction bases matched to no gene is 6. About this clone: The target of this receptor is not known. No clone much larger than this one lies a single base away; base qualities are absent.

The origin of this receptor is a human donor in a cohort sampled during active COVID-19. The sample taken for sequencing was peripheral blood. The rearranged chain carries TRBV9 and TRBJ2-3; TRBD1 matches 8 bases in the middle. Here the CDR3 is given as CASSVAQGAIDTQYF. The bases read TGTGCCAGCAGCGTAGCCCAGGGGGCGATCGATACGCAGTATTTT.